What follows describes a single T cell receptor beta chain. Its antigen remains unknown. The sample belongs to a study of PD-1 blockade in classical Hodgkin lymphoma. Sequencing was performed with immunoSEQ multiplex PCR; in TCRdb, only in-frame clones are kept and a portion is missing. This table has about 43,000 clones, 65% to 85% appearing once. No patient escaped relapse after autologous stem cell transplantation, and brentuximab vedotin exposure varied. Study findings and constraints: Complete responders showed a baseline diversity that resembled the diversity of newly diagnosed patients. Whereas CD4+ TCR diversity had risen significantly by C4D1, CD8+ TCR diversity had not. Patients who began taking nivolumab under 1 year after ASCT were left out.

Germline values: CDR1 SEHNR, CDR2 FQNEAQ (reference sequence). This CDR3 comprises 14 residues. With V trimmed by 5 bases and J by 8 bases, 10 bases remained unmatched. Sequenced material: peripheral blood mononuclear cells (PBMCs), taken before the second cycle of nivolumab. The genes are TRBV7-9 and TRBJ1-2; 8 bases agree with TRBD1. The TCR originated in a human donor with classical Hodgkin lymphoma. CDR3 nucleotide sequence: TGTGCCAGCAGCCGCGATATACAGGGGGAAGGCTACACCTTC. It translates to CASSRDIQGEGYTF.